These 17 T cell receptor beta chains were all obtained from the same sample, sequenced in a study of yellow fever vaccine responses in identical twins. A single record per CDR3 protein comes from TCRdb applying MiXCR to the RT-PCR reads. In the table there are approximately 2,200 distinct CDR3 sequences, approximately 31% of which are singletons. The source material was T cells from blood (PBMCs), unsorted or a sorted subset (not recorded which), sampled before or after yellow fever vaccination (not recorded which). These TCRs come from a young woman who received the yellow fever vaccine.

The V gene is TRBV2, the J gene TRBJ2-2; no clear D gene. Germline-derived CDR1 and CDR2 are SNHLY and FYNNEI. The CDR3 covers 13 residues. The V end lost 4 bases, the J end lost 4 bases, and 7 bases lay between the germline ends. The CDR3 sequence is CASSGESTGELFF. CDR3 DNA sequence: TGTGCCAGCAGTGGAGAGAGCACCGGGGAGCTGTTTTTT.

This clonotype has more than one count but fewer than ten. V gene TRBV11-1 combines with J gene TRBJ2-2, with 10 bases matching TRBD2. The V gene end was trimmed by 5 bases and the J gene end by 2 bases; junction bases not matched to a gene: 11. CDR3 length equals 18 residues. Looked up from germline, CDR1 is SGHAT and CDR2 is FQDESV (reference sequence). In DNA form, the CDR3 reads TGTGCCAGCAGCCCCCGGGATAGCGGGAGGACTAACACCGGGGAGCTGTTTTTT. This sequence encodes CASSPRDSGRTNTGELFF.

This clonotype occurred a few times. The chain combines TRBV11-2 with TRBJ2-3; D remains ambiguous. Trimming cost V 1 base and J 4 bases, with 12 bases left between them. Germline CDR1 and CDR2: SGHAT and FQNNGV. There are 15 residues in the CDR3. The CDR3: CASSLGVAIPDTQYF. DNA of the CDR3: TGTGCCAGCAGCTTAGGTGTTGCTATTCCAGATACGCAGTATTTT. The whole variable domain, remainder taken from reference TRBV11-2 and TRBJ2-3, is EAGVAQSPRYKIIEKRQSVAFWCNPISGHATLYWYQQILGQGPKLLIQFQNNGVVDDSQLPKDRFSAERLKGVDSTLKIQPAKLEDSAVYLCASSLGVAIPDTQYFGPGTRLTVL.

This chain connects TRBV11-2 to TRBJ2-7, with D unresolved. The CDR3 consists of 14 residues. The V end was cut by 1 base, the J end by 1 base, with 8 bases between. The V gene's germline CDR1 is SGHAT and CDR2 FQNNGV. The CDR3 DNA follows: TGTGCCAGCAGCTTAGGCAGGCAATCCTACGAGCAGTACTTC. It translates to CASSLGRQSYEQYF.

This chain connects TRBV28 to TRBJ2-7, with D possibly matching TRBD2 (6 bases). V lost 7 bases and J 3 bases, leaving 10 bases between the germline ends. CDR1 is MDHEN, CDR2 SYDVKM, per germline. The CDR3 extends over 12 amino acids. The CDR3 loop is CASTGTVYEQYF. CDR3 sequence (DNA): TGTGCCAGCACCGGGACTGTCTACGAGCAGTACTTC.

This rearrangement joins TRBV2 to TRBJ2-1; D perhaps matches TRBD2 (6 bases). Trimming took off 5 bases at V and 10 bases at J, with 12 bases between the two ends. The germline V gene has CDR1 SNHLY and CDR2 FYNNEI. This CDR3 has 12 amino acids. The CDR3 sequence is CASSHPRGEQFF. DNA for the CDR3: TGTGCCAGCAGTCACCCTCGGGGGGAGCAGTTCTTC.

This clonotype was seen a handful of times. The chain joins TRBV4-2 to TRBJ2-7; 7 bases line up with TRBD1. The CDR3 has 15 amino acids. Germline-derived CDR1 and CDR2 are LGHNA and YNFKEQ. V lost 1 base, J lost 5 bases, and 8 bases stayed unmatched. The CDR3, as DNA: TGTGCCAGCAGCCAAGTGGCTACAGGGACAGACGAGCAGTACTTC. This sequence encodes CASSQVATGTDEQYF.

V usage is TRBV11-3 and J usage is TRBJ2-7, with unresolved D. V was cut by 1 base and J by 5 bases, with 6 bases left in between. The CDR3 spans 12 residues. The germline V gene encodes CDR1 SGHNT and CDR2 YENEEA. The CDR3 protein is CASSLGGNEQYF. The DNA for the CDR3 is TGTGCCAGCAGCTTAGGGGGAAACGAGCAGTACTTC.

The V gene is TRBV15, the J gene TRBJ2-5; TRBD2 aligns across 8 bases. Germline-derived CDR1 and CDR2 are LNHNV and YYDKDF (reference sequence). V trimming: 1 base; J trimming: 2 bases; junction bases outside the gene matches: 9. The CDR3 covers 17 residues. CDR3 coding DNA: TGTGCCACCAGCAGAGCGAGCGGGAGTGGGATACAAGAGACCCAGTACTTC. It encodes CATSRASGSGIQETQYF.

The chain's CDR3 is CSASGTSSNQPQHF. The CDR3 DNA reads as TGCAGTGCTTCCGGGACTTCAAGCAATCAGCCCCAGCATTTT. The chain has TRBV20-1 and TRBJ1-5, with D possibly TRBD1 on 5 matching bases. The CDR3 is 14 residues long. Trimming stripped 5 bases from V and 1 base from J, with 12 bases between. The germline gives CDR1 DFQATT, CDR2 SNEGSKA (reference sequence).

This clonotype was observed a few times. The rearrangement joins TRBV3-1 to TRBJ2-2, with D possibly matching TRBD1 (5 bases). The V end lost 3 bases, the J end lost 5 bases, and 13 bases lay between the germline ends. The CDR3 has 15 residues. The germline V gene has CDR1 LGHDT and CDR2 YNNKEL (reference sequence). In nucleotides, the CDR3 is TGTGCCAGCAGCCAGCAAAGGGGTGGTACCGGGGAGCTGTTTTTT. It yields the protein CASSQQRGGTGELFF.

The chain uses TRBV7-6 and TRBJ2-5; 12 bases match TRBD2. CDR1 and CDR2 from the germline V gene are SGHVS and FNYEAQ. There are 15 residues in the CDR3. Trimming at V came to 5 bases and at J to 5 bases, leaving 6 bases not matched to a gene. Here the CDR3 DNA reads TGTGCCAGCAGCATCCCTAGCGGGAGGGCGGAGACCCAGTACTTC. Translated, it gives CASSIPSGRAETQYF.

Written as DNA, the CDR3 is TGTGCCTGGAGTGAGGGTGTTAGGCCCAGCGATGAGCAGTTCTTC. Protein product: CAWSEGVRPSDEQFF. V and J are TRBV30 and TRBJ2-1, with no clear D. Germline loops: CDR1 GTSNPN, CDR2 SVGIG (reference sequence). The length of the CDR3 is 15 residues. V lost 1 base and J 8 bases, leaving 18 bases between the germline ends.

This clonotype has more than one count but fewer than ten. V and J are TRBV10-3 and TRBJ2-3; 8 nucleotides match TRBD1. Germline V lookup: CDR1 ENHRY, CDR2 SYGVKD. The CDR3 is 16 residues long. J was trimmed by 4 bases and V by 0 bases; bases with no gene match: 6. CDR3 region: CAISESSRTGSDTQYF. The CDR3 bases are TGTGCCATCAGTGAGTCGAGTAGGACAGGGTCAGATACGCAGTATTTT.

The chain joins TRBV2 to TRBJ1-2; possibly TRBD1 for D (6 bases). CDR1 and CDR2 from the germline V gene are SNHLY and FYNNEI. The CDR3 is 13 amino acids. V lost 5 bases, J lost 2 bases, and 9 bases lay in between. The CDR3 protein is CASSTGQNYGYTF. The CDR3 DNA reads TGTGCCAGCAGTACAGGACAGAACTATGGCTACACCTTC.

The chain joins TRBV18 to TRBJ1-1; D remains unclear. There are 12 residues in the CDR3. Germline values: CDR1 KGHSH, CDR2 LQKENI. Trimming took off 3 bases at V and 8 bases at J, with 10 bases between the two ends. CDR3 region: CASSPLGSEAFF. In nucleotides, the CDR3 is TGTGCCAGCTCACCGCTGGGAAGCGAAGCTTTCTTT.

V is TRBV12-3 or TRBV12-4 and J is TRBJ2-2; tentatively, D is TRBD1 or TRBD2 (5 bases each). CDR3 length equals 14 residues. V was trimmed by 6 bases and J by 5 bases, leaving 13 bases between them. The CDR3 loop reads CASRPGAKTGELFF. DNA of the CDR3: TGTGCCAGCAGACCCGGGGCCAAGACCGGGGAGCTGTTTTTT.